The T cell receptor (beta chain) under discussion was sequenced for a study of CD8+ T cells in alopecia areata. Broader study findings: Scalp clonality, together with expanded CD8+ clones among the top 100, fell significantly with tofacitinib.

Trimming removed 0 bases from V and 0 bases from J, with 12 bases in between. The CDR3 runs to 16 residues. Germline V CDR1 and CDR2: GTSNPN, SVGIG (reference sequence). As to treatment: oral pan-JAK inhibitor, 5-10 mg twice daily. Both peripheral blood and punch biopsies of lesional scalp skin were obtained from patients who had alopecia areata. Both CD4+ and CD8+ T cells were separated by sorting PBMCs. In each case, RNA was isolated and then reverse transcribed into cDNA as the sequencing template. Sequenced by immunoSEQ multiplex PCR; TCRdb stores in-frame clones only, minus some. The sample consists of 250,000 to 350,000 clones, about three fifths of them appearing once. As concerns this clone: The antigen is unknown.

The V and J genes are TRBV30 and TRBJ2-4; D uncertain. The clonotype originates from a human donor with alopecia areata. The sample consisted of CD4+ T cells sorted from blood, taken between weeks 51 and 52, from a patient treated with tofacitinib. The CDR3 DNA follows: TGTGCCTGGAGTGTAATCGGCAGACTAGCCAAAAACATTCAGTACTTC. Protein: CAWSVIGRLAKNIQYF.